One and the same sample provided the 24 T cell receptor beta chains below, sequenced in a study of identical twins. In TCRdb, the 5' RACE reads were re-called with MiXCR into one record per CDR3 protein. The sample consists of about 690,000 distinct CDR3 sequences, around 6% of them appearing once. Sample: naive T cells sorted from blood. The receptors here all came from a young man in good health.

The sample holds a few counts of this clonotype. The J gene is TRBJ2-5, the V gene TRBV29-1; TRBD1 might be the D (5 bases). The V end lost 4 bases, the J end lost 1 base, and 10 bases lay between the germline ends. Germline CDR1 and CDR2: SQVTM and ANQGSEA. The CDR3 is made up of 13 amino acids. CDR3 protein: CSVAAGSQETQYF. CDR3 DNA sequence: TGCAGCGTTGCGGCAGGGTCCCAAGAGACCCAGTACTTC.

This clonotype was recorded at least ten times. The CDR3 sequence: CASSLEPGSGTEAFF. CDR3 bases: TGTGCCAGCAGCTTGGAACCGGGCTCTGGGACTGAAGCTTTCTTT. The chain employs TRBV5-6 and TRBJ1-1, with unresolved D. The CDR3 consists of 15 residues. The V gene's germline CDR1 is SGHDT and CDR2 YYEEEE. Trimming removed 0 bases from V and 5 bases from J, with 14 bases in between.

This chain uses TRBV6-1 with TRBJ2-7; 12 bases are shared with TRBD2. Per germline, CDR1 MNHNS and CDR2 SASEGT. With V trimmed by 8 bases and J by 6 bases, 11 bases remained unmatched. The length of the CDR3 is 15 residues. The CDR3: CASGRTSGMNSEQYV. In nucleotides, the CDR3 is TGTGCCAGCGGTAGGACTAGCGGGATGAACAGCGAGCAGTACGTC.

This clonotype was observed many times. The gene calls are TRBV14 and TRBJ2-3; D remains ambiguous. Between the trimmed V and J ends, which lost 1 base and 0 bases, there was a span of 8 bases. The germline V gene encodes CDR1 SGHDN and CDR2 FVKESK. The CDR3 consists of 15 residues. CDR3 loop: CASSQVRPSTDTQYF. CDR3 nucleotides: TGTGCCAGCAGCCAAGTGCGACCTAGCACAGATACGCAGTATTTT.

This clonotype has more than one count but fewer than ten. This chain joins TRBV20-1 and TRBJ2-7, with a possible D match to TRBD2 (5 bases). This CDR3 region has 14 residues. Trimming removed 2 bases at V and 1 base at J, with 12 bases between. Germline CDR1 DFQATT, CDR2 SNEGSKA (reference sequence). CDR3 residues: CSARLDFGSYEQYF. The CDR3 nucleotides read TGCAGTGCTAGATTGGACTTCGGTTCCTACGAGCAGTACTTC.

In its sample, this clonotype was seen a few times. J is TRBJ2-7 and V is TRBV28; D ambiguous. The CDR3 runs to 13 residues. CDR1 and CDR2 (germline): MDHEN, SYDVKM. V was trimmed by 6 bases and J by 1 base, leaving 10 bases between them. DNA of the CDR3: TGTGCCAGCAGGGCTAGGGATTCCTACGAGCAGTACGTC. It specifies CASRARDSYEQYV.

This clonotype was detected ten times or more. CDR3 residues: CATTGLAGGSDTQYF. CDR3 nucleotides: TGTGCCACCACGGGACTAGCGGGAGGCTCAGATACGCAGTATTTT. This rearrangement joins TRBV12-3 or TRBV12-4 to TRBJ2-3; 15 bases agree with TRBD2. This CDR3 region has 15 residues. J gave up 4 bases and V 10 bases, and 6 bases lay outside the gene matches.

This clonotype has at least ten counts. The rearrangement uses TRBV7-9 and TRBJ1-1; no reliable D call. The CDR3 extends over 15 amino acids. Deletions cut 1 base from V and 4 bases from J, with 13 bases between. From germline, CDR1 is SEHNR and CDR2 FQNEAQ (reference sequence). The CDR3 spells CASSLGFGGSTEAFF. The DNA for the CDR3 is TGTGCCAGCAGCTTAGGTTTTGGCGGTTCCACTGAAGCTTTCTTT.

CDR3 in amino acids: CASSESARYEQYV. In DNA form, the CDR3 reads TGTGCCAGCAGTGAATCAGCACGTTACGAGCAGTACGTC. The chain combines TRBV2 with TRBJ2-7; D not certain. Germline assignment: CDR1 SNHLY and CDR2 FYNNEI. Trimming removed 2 bases at V and 4 bases at J, with 9 bases between. The CDR3 has 13 residues.

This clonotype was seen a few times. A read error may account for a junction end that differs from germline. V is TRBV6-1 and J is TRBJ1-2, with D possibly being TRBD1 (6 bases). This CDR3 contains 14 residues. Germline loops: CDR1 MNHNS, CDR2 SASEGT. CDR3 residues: CASSEADSPYGYTF. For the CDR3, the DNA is TGTGCCAGCAGCGAAGCGGACAGTCCCTATGGCTACACCTTC.

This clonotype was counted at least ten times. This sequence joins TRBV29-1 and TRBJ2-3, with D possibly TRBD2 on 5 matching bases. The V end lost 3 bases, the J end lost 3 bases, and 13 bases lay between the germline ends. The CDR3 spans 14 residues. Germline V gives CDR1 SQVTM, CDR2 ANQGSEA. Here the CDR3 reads CSVDVGISTDTQYF. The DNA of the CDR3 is TGCAGCGTTGATGTCGGGATAAGTACAGATACGCAGTATTTT.

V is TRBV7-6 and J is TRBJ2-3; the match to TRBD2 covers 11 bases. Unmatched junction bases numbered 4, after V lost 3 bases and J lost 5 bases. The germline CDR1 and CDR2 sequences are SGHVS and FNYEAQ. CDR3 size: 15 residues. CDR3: CASSFFLAGGDTQYF. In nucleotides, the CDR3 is TGTGCCAGCAGCTTTTTCCTAGCGGGAGGAGATACGCAGTATTTT.

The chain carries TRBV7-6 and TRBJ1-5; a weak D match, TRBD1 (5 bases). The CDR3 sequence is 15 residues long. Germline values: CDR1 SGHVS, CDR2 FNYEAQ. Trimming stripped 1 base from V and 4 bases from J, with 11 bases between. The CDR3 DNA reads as TGTGCCAGCAGCTTAGATCCCCGGGGGAATCAGCCCCAGCATTTT. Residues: CASSLDPRGNQPQHF.

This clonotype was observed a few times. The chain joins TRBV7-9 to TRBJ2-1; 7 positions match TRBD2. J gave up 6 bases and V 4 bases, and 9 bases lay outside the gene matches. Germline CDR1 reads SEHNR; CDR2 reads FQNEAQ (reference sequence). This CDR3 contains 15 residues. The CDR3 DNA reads TGTGCCAGCAGCTATACCGGGACTACCCTCAATGAGCAGTTCTTC. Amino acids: CASSYTGTTLNEQFF.

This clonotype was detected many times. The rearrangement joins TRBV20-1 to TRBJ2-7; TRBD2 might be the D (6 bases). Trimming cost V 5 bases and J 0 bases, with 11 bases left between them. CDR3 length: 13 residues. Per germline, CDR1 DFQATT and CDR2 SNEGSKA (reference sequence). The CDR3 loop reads CSAPERASYEQYF. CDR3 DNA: TGCAGTGCTCCAGAGCGGGCCTCCTACGAGCAGTACTTC.

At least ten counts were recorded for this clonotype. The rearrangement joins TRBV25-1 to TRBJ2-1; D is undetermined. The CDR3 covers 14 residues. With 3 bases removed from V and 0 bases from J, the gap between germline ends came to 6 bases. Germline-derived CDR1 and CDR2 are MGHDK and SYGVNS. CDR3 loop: CASSDLPSYNEQFF. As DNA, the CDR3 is TGTGCCAGCAGTGATCTCCCCTCCTACAATGAGCAGTTCTTC.

CDR3 protein: CASSIDLGSYNEQFF. CDR3 sequence (DNA): TGTGCCAGTAGTATAGATCTAGGCTCCTACAATGAGCAGTTCTTC. This sequence joins TRBV19 and TRBJ2-1; no reliable D call. Germline V gene sequence: CDR1 LNHDA, CDR2 SQIVND (reference sequence). V shed 0 bases and J shed 0 bases, with 6 bases lying between them. CDR3 size: 15 residues. Complete variable domain (other parts from reference TRBV19 and TRBJ2-1): DGGITQSPKYLFRKEGQNVTLSCEQNLNHDAMYWYRQDPGQGLRLIYYSQIVNDFQKGDIAEGYSVSREKKESFPLTVTSAQKNPTAFYLCASSIDLGSYNEQFFGPGTRLTVL.

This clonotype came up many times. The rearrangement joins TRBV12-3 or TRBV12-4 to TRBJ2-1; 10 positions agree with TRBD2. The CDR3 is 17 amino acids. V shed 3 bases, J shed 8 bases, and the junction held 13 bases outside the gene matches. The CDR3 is CASSFSGRPPSSDEQFF. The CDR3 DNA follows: TGTGCCAGCAGTTTTAGCGGGAGGCCCCCTTCGAGCGATGAGCAGTTCTTC.

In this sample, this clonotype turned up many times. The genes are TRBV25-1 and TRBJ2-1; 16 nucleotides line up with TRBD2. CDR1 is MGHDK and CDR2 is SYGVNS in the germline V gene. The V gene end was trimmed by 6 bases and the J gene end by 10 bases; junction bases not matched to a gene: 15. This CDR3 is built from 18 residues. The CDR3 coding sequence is TGTGCCAGCAGGCCGGGACTCGGGACTAGCGGGAGGGCTGAGGAGCAGTTCTTC. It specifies CASRPGLGTSGRAEEQFF.

CDR3 DNA: TGTGCCAGCAGTTCACCATCTTGGGGCACTGAAGCTTTCTTT. Translated, it gives CASSSPSWGTEAFF. This chain connects TRBV27 to TRBJ1-1; the D is unclear. There are 14 residues in the CDR3. Per germline, CDR1 MNHEY and CDR2 SMNVEV (reference sequence). V dropped 4 bases and J dropped 4 bases, with 13 bases sitting between them.

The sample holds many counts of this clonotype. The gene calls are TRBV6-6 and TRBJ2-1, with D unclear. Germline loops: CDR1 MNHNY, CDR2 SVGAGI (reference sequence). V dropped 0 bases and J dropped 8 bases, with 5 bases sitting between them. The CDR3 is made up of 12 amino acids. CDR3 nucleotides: TGTGCCAGCAGTTACTCGTTGGATGAGCAGTTCTTC. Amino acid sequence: CASSYSLDEQFF.

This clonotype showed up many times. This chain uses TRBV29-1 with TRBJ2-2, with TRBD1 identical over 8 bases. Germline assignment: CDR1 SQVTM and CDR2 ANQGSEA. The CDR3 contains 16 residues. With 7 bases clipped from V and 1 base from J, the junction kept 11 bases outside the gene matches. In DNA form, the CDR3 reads TGCAGCGCGATTACAACAGGGGGACAGAACACCGGGGAGCTGTTTTTT. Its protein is CSAITTGGQNTGELFF.

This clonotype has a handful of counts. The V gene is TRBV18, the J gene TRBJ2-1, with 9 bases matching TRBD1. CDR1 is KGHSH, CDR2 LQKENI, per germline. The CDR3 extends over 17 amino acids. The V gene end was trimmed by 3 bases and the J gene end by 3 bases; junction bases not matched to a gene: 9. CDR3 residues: CASSPPQGANYYNEQFF. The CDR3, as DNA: TGTGCCAGCTCACCTCCACAGGGGGCTAACTACTACAATGAGCAGTTCTTC.

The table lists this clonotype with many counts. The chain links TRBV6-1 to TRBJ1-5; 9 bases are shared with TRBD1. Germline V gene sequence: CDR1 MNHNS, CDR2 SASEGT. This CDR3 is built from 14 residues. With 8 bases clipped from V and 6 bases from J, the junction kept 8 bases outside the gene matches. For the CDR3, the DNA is TGTGCCAGCCCAGGGACAGGGACGGGTCAGCCCCAGCATTTT. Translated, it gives CASPGTGTGQPQHF.